This T cell receptor (beta chain) emerged from a study of CD8 T cells in ankylosing spondylitis. 5'-RACE, quantitative and with molecular barcodes, yielded the TCR beta libraries. TCRdb itself ran the 5' RACE reads through MiXCR, one entry per CDR3 protein. The table lists approximately 500,000 distinct CDR3 sequences, approximately 12% of them singletons. General observations from the study: A TCR beta motif of eight or nine highly homologous variants seemed to mark ankylosing spondylitis blood.

V trimming: 0 bases; J trimming: 4 bases; junction bases outside the gene matches: 12. This CDR3 region has 19 residues. Germline V CDR1 and CDR2: SGHAT, FQNNGV. As to this clonotype: The antigen is undetermined.

The chain is built from TRBV11-2 and TRBJ2-2; 9 bases align to TRBD2. Sequencing used blood, either unsorted or a sorted T cell fraction (not recorded which). The source of this sequence is a male donor with ankylosing spondylitis. The CDR3 region has the DNA TGTGCCAGCAGCTTAGATCCGCGGGAGGGCCAATTTGGCACCGGGGAGCTGTTTTTT. It codes for CASSLDPREGQFGTGELFF.